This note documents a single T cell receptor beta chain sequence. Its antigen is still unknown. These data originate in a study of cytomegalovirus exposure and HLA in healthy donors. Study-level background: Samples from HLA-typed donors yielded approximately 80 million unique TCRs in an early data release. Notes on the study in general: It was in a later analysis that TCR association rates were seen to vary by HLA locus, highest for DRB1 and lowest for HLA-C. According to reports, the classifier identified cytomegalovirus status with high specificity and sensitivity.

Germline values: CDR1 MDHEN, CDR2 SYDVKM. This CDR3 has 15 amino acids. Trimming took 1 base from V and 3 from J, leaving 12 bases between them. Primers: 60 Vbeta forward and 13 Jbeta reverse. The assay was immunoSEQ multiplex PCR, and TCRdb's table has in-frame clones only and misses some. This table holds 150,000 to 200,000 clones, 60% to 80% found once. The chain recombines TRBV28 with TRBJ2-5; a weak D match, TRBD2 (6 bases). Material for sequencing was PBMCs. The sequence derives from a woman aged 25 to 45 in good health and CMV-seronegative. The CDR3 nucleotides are TGTGCCAGCAGTTTATTGGGGGGTGGGAAAGAGACCCAGTACTTC. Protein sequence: CASSLLGGGKETQYF.